The 16 T cell receptor beta chains given below trace back to one sample, sequenced in a study of graft-versus-host responses after intestinal transplantation. Their antigens are not known. The protocol was immunoSEQ multiplex PCR, while the TCRdb copy is restricted to in-frame clones and leaves out a portion. The data show some 92,000 clones, roughly 90% seen once. The specimen was unstimulated CD4+ T cells sorted from spleen or lymph node cells, collected before intestinal transplant. These receptors were taken from a human donor who received an intestinal transplant.

The V and J genes are TRBV11-1 and TRBJ2-5, with D perhaps TRBD2 (5 bases). CDR3 length: 14 amino acids. Germline CDR1 and CDR2: SGHAT and FQDESV (reference sequence). V lost 0 bases to trimming and J lost 3 bases, with 8 bases between them. CDR3 sequence: CASSLARRKETQYF. DNA of the CDR3: TGTGCCAGCAGCTTAGCGAGGAGGAAAGAGACCCAGTACTTC.

This chain links TRBV28 with TRBJ2-7; 10 bases are shared with TRBD2. Germline assignment: CDR1 MDHEN and CDR2 SYDVKM. The trim removed 4 bases at V and 1 base at J, leaving 10 bases unmatched. The CDR3 extends over 17 amino acids. The CDR3 reads CASSSGLAGVLSYEQYF. The CDR3 DNA follows: TGTGCCAGCAGTTCGGGCCTAGCGGGAGTTCTATCCTACGAGCAGTACTTC.

The chain employs TRBV15 and TRBJ2-1, with 7 positions matching TRBD2. With 5 bases clipped from V and 3 bases from J, the junction kept 7 bases outside the gene matches. This CDR3 has 15 residues. CDR1 is LNHNV and CDR2 is YYDKDF in the germline V gene (reference sequence). The CDR3 is CATSPLAGVYNEQFF. The CDR3 DNA reads TGTGCCACCAGCCCCTTAGCGGGCGTCTACAATGAGCAGTTCTTC.

The chain joins TRBV5-1 to TRBJ2-3; D uncertain. The CDR3 sequence is 11 residues long. Looked up from germline, CDR1 is SGHRS and CDR2 is YFSETQ. V was cut by 5 bases and J by 5 bases, with 6 bases left in between. Written as DNA, the CDR3 is TGCGCCAGCAGGAACAGAGATACGCAGTATTTT. Translation gives CASRNRDTQYF.

The chain recombines TRBV4-1 with TRBJ2-7; D ambiguous. The CDR3 covers 10 residues. The V end lost 8 bases, the J end lost 2 bases, and 4 bases lay between the germline ends. CDR1 is MGHRA, CDR2 YSYEKL, per germline. The CDR3 here is CASPPYEQYF. The CDR3 coding sequence is TGCGCCAGCCCCCCCTACGAGCAGTACTTC.

This clone appeared a few times. V is TRBV19 and J is TRBJ1-3; perhaps TRBD1 as D (5 bases). In germline, CDR1 is LNHDA, CDR2 SQIVND (reference sequence). The CDR3 spans 14 residues. V was clipped by 11 bases and J by 0 bases, with 14 bases between them. The CDR3 nucleotides read TGTGCCGCGAGGGGATACAACTCTGGAAACACCATATATTTT. It is translated as CAARGYNSGNTIYF.

The V call is TRBV6-6, the J call TRBJ2-7, with 12 bases matching TRBD2. CDR3 length equals 15 residues. Trimming at V came to 6 bases and at J to 6 bases, leaving 9 bases not matched to a gene. Germline V gene data show CDR1 as MNHNY and CDR2 as SVGAGI (reference sequence). The CDR3 spells CASSPASGRAFEQYF. The CDR3 region has the DNA TGTGCCAGCAGCCCTGCTAGCGGGAGGGCCTTCGAGCAGTACTTC.

V and J are TRBV13 and TRBJ2-5; 15 positions match TRBD2. The CDR3 covers 16 residues. The trim removed 5 bases at V and 5 bases at J, leaving 6 bases unmatched. CDR1 is PRHDT, CDR2 FYEKMQ, per germline (reference sequence). The CDR3 is CASSRTSGRALETQYF. CDR3 DNA: TGTGCCAGCAGCCGGACTAGCGGGAGGGCCTTGGAGACCCAGTACTTC.

The CDR3, as DNA: TGCGCCAGCAGCTCAGTTGTCCTAGCGGGAGGCGGCTACGAGCAGTACTTC. It codes for CASSSVVLAGGGYEQYF. The chain combines TRBV5-1 with TRBJ2-7, with 11 positions matching TRBD2. V trimming: 3 bases; J trimming: 3 bases; junction bases outside the gene matches: 11. This CDR3 has 17 residues. Germline V gives CDR1 SGHRS, CDR2 YFSETQ. Full variable domain (missing parts from reference TRBV5-1 and TRBJ2-7): KAGVTQTPRYLIKTRGQQVTLSCSPISGHRSVSWYQQTPGQGLQFLFEYFSETQRNKGNFPGRFSGRQFSNSRSEMNVSTLELGDSALYLCASSSVVLAGGGYEQYFGPGTRLTVT.

This clone came up once. The CDR3 spells CATSRDLYGTSYEQYF. Written as DNA, the CDR3 is TGTGCCACCAGCAGAGATCTCTACGGGACATCCTACGAGCAGTACTTC. The chain carries TRBV15 and TRBJ2-7, with D possibly matching TRBD1 (6 bases). Trimming removed 0 bases from V and 1 base from J, with 13 bases in between. Germline V gene lookup returns CDR1 LNHNV and CDR2 YYDKDF (reference sequence). CDR3 length: 16 residues.

The gene calls are TRBV6-5 and TRBJ2-7; TRBD2 might be the D (6 bases). Between the trimmed V and J ends, which lost 2 bases and 5 bases, there was a span of 16 bases. The V gene's germline CDR1 is MNHEY and CDR2 SVGAGI. The CDR3 loop spans 15 amino acids. CDR3 amino acids: CASSYGSGLTDEQYF. In nucleotides, the CDR3 is TGTGCCAGCAGTTACGGGTCCGGACTAACGGACGAGCAGTACTTC.

This clone occurred a few times. This chain joins TRBV28 and TRBJ1-4; D unclear. Trimming removed 5 bases from V and 10 bases from J, with 11 bases in between. Germline V CDR1 and CDR2: MDHEN, SYDVKM. The CDR3 is 12 residues long. The CDR3 loop is CASSRGRGKLFF. The CDR3 DNA reads as TGTGCCAGCAGTCGCGGGCGGGGAAAACTGTTTTTT.

The rearrangement joins TRBV4-2 to TRBJ2-7; 9 bases fit TRBD2. V shed 3 bases and J 1 base; nucleotides not matched to a gene: 7. The CDR3 consists of 16 residues. The germline gives CDR1 LGHNA, CDR2 YNFKEQ. As DNA, the CDR3 is TGTGCCAGCAGCCACACTCCGGGACTAGCTTCCTACGAGCAGTACTTC. This gives the protein CASSHTPGLASYEQYF.

The chain uses TRBV7-3 and TRBJ1-1; D uncertain. The CDR3 has 13 amino acids. CDR1 is SGHTA and CDR2 is FQGTGA in the germline V gene. Trimming shortened V by 1 base and J by 5 bases, and 8 bases separated the two germline ends. CDR3 coding DNA: TGTGCCAGCAGCTTAAATGGGGAGACTGAAGCTTTCTTT. Residues: CASSLNGETEAFF.

CDR3 sequence reads: CASSPRPTGSSYEQYF. CDR3 nucleotides: TGTGCCAGCAGCCCCAGGCCAACAGGGTCTTCCTACGAGCAGTACTTC. V and J are TRBV9 and TRBJ2-7; a weak D match, TRBD1 (6 bases). The germline CDR1 and CDR2 sequences are SGDLS and YYNGEE. The V gene lost 4 bases and the J gene lost 1 base, with 18 bases spanning the gap. The CDR3 totals 16 residues. Full variable domain (remainder filled in from reference TRBV9 and TRBJ2-7): DSGVTQTPKHLITATGQRVTLRCSPRSGDLSVYWYQQSLDQGLQFLIQYYNGEERAKGNILERFSAQQFPDLHSELNLSSLELGDSALYFCASSPRPTGSSYEQYFGPGTRLTVT.

The V and J genes are TRBV7-2 and TRBJ1-5; possible D gene TRBD1, 5 bases. This CDR3 is 14 amino acids long. Germline V lookup: CDR1 SGHTA, CDR2 FQGNSA. Trimming took 8 bases from V and 2 from J, leaving 13 bases between them. The CDR3 nucleotides read TGTGCCAGCGGGAGGGGTTCTGGCAATCAGCCCCAGCATTTT. The encoded protein is CASGRGSGNQPQHF.